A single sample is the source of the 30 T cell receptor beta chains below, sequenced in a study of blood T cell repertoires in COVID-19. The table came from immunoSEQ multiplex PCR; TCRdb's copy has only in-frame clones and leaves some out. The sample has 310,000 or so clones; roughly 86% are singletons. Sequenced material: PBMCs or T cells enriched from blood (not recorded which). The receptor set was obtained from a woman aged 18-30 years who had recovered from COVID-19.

CDR3 coding DNA: TGTGCCAGCTCGTCAACCGGGACAGTTAACTCCTACGAGCAGTACTTC. This gives the protein CASSSTGTVNSYEQYF. The J gene is TRBJ2-7, the V gene TRBV18; 7 bases match TRBD1. Germline lookup yields CDR1 KGHSH and CDR2 LQKENI. Trimming cost V 6 bases and J 0 bases; bases outside gene matches: 11. This CDR3 is 16 amino acids long.

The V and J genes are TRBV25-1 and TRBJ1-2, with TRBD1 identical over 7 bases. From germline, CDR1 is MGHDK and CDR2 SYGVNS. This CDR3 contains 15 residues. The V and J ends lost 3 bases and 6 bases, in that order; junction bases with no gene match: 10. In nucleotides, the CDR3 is TGTGCCAGCAGTGACGACAGGGTCTGGCTACATGGCTACACCTTC. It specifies CASSDDRVWLHGYTF.

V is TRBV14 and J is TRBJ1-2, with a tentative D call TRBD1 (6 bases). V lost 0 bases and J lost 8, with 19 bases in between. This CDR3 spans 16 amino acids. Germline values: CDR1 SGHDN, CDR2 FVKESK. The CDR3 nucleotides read TGTGCCAGCAGCCAAGATCGGCGGGGGCGCCACTCGGGCTACACCTTC. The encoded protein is CASSQDRRGRHSGYTF.

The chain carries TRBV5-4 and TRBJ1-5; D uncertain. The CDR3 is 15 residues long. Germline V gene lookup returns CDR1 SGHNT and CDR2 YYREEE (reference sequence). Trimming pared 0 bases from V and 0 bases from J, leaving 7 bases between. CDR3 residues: CASSLDGNSNQPQHF. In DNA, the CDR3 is TGTGCCAGCAGCTTGGACGGGAATAGCAATCAGCCCCAGCATTTT.

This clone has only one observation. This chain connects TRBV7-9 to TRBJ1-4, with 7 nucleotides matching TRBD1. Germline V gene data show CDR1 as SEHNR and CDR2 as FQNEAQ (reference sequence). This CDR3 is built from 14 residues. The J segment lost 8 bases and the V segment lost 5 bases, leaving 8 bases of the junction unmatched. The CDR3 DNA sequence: TGTGCCAGCAGCCATGGACAGGACAACGAAAAACTGTTTTTT. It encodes CASSHGQDNEKLFF.

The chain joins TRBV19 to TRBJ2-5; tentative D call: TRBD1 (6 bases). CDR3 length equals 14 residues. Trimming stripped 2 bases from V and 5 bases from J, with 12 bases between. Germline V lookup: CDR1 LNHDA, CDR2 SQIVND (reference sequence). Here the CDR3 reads CASSITGLLETQYF. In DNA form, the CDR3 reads TGTGCCAGTAGTATAACAGGGTTGTTGGAGACCCAGTACTTC.

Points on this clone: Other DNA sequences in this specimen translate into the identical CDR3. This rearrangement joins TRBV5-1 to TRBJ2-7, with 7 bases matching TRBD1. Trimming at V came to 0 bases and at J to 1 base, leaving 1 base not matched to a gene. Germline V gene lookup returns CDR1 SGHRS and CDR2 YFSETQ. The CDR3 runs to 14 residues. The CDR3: CASSLGQGSYEQYF. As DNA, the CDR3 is TGCGCCAGCAGCTTGGGACAGGGATCCTACGAGCAGTACTTC.

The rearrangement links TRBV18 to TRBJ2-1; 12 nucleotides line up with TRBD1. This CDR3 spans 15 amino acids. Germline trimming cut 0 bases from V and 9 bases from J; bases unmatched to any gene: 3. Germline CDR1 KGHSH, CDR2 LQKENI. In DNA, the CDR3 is TGTGCCAGCTCACCACCGGGACAGGGGGCCTCTGAGCAGTTCTTC. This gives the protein CASSPPGQGASEQFF.

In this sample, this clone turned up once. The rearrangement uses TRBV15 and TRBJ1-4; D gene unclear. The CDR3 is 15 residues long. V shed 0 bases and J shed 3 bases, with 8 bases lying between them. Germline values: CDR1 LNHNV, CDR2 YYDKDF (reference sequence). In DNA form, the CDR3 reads TGTGCCACCAGCAGAGAACAGAGGGCTAATGAAAAACTGTTTTTT. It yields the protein CATSREQRANEKLFF. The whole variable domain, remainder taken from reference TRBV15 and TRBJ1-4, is DAMVIQNPRYQVTQFGKPVTLSCSQTLNHNVMYWYQQKSSQAPKLLFHYYDKDFNNEADTPDNFQSRRPNTSFCFLDIRSPGLGDTAMYLCATSREQRANEKLFFGSGTQLSVL.

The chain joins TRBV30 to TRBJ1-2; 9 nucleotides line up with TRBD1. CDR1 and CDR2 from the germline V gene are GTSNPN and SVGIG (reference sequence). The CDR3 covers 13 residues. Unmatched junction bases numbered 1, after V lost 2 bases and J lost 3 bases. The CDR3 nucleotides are TGTGCCTGGAGTAGGGACAGGGACTATGGCTACACCTTC. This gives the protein CAWSRDRDYGYTF.

CDR3 DNA: TGTGCCAGCGTCTCTGCAAATAGACTGTCTTCCTACGAGCAGTACTTC. Residues: CASVSANRLSSYEQYF. V gene TRBV7-9 combines with J gene TRBJ2-7; D unresolved. The length of the CDR3 is 16 residues. Germline assignment: CDR1 SEHNR and CDR2 FQNEAQ (reference sequence). The V end was cut by 8 bases, the J end by 1 base, with 21 bases between.

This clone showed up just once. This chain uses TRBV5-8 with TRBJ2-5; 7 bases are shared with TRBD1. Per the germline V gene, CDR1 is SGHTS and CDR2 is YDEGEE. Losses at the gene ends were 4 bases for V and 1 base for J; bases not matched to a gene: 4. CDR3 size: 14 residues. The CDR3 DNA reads TGTGCCAGCAGCCGGGGACAGCCCCAAGAGACCCAGTACTTC. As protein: CASSRGQPQETQYF.

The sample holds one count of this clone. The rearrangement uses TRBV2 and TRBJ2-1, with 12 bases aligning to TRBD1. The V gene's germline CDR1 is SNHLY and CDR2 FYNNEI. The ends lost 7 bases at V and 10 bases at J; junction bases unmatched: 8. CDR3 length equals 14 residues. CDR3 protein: CASTAGQGAREQFF. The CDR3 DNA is TGTGCCAGCACGGCGGGACAGGGGGCTCGCGAGCAGTTCTTC. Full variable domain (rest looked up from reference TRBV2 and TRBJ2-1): EPEVTQTPSHQVTQMGQEVILRCVPISNHLYFYWYRQILGQKVEFLVSFYNNEISEKSEIFDDQFSVERPDGSNFTLKIRSTKLEDSAMYFCASTAGQGAREQFFGPGTRLTVL.

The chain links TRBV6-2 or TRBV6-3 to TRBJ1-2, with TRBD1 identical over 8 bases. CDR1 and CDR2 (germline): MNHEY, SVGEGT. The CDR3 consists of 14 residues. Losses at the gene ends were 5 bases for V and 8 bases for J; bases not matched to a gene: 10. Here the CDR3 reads CASSTPTGAGGYTF. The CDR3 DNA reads TGTGCCAGCAGTACCCCGACAGGGGCGGGCGGCTACACCTTC.

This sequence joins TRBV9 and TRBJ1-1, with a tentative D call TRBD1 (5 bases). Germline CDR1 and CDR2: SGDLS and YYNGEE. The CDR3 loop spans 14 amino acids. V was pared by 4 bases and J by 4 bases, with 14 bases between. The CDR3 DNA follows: TGTGCCAGCAGCCCCCACTACAGGACCACTGAAGCTTTCTTT. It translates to CASSPHYRTTEAFF.

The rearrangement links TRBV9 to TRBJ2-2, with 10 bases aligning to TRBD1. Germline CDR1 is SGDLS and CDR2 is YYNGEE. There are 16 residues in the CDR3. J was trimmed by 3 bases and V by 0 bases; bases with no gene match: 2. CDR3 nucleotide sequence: TGTGCCAGCAGCGTAGGGGGGACAGGGGACACCGGGGAGCTGTTTTTT. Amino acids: CASSVGGTGDTGELFF.

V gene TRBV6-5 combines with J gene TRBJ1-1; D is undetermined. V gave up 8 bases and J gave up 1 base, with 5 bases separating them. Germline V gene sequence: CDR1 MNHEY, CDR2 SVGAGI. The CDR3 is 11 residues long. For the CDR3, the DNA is TGTGCCAGCTCAGGGAACACTGAAGCTTTCTTT. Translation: CASSGNTEAFF.

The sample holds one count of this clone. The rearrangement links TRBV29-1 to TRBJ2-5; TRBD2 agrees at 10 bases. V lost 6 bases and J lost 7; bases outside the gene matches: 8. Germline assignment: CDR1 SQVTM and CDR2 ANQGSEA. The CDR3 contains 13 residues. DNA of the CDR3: TGCAGCGTGGGGCCGTCTAGCGGGGGGACCCAGTACTTC. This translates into CSVGPSSGGTQYF.

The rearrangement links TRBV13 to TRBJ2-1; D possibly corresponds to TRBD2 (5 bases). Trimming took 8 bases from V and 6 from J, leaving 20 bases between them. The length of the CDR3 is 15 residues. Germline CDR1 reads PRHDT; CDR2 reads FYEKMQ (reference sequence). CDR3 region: CASRQSGLGGNEQFF. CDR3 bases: TGTGCCAGCCGTCAGAGCGGTCTTGGCGGCAATGAGCAGTTCTTC.

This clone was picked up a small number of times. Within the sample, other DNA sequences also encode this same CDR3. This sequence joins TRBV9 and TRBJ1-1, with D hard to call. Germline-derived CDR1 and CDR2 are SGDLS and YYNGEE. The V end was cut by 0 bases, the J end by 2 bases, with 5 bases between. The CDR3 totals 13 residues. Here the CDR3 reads CASSVAVNTEAFF. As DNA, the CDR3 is TGTGCCAGCAGCGTAGCTGTTAACACTGAAGCTTTCTTT.

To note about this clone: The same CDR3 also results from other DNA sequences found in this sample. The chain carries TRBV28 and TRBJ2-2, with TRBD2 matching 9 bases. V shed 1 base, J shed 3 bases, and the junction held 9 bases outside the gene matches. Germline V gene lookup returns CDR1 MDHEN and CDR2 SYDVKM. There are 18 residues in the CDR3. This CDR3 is CASSLSGGGAPDTGELFF. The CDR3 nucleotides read TGTGCCAGCAGTTTATCGGGCGGGGGGGCGCCGGACACCGGGGAGCTGTTTTTT.

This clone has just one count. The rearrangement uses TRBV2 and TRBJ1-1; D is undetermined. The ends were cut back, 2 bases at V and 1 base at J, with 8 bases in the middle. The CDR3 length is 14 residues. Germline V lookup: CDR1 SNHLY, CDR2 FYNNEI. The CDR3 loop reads CASSEFAGNTEAFF. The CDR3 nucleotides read TGTGCCAGCAGTGAATTTGCAGGGAACACTGAAGCTTTCTTT.

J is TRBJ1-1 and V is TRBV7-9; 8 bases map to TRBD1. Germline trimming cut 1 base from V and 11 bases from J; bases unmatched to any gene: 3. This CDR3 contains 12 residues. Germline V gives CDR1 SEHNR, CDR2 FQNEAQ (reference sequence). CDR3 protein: CASSLGTGNAFF. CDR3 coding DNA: TGTGCCAGCAGCTTAGGGACAGGGAACGCTTTCTTT. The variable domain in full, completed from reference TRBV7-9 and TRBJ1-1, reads DTGVSQNPRHKITKRGQNVTFRCDPISEHNRLYWYRQTLGQGPEFLTYFQNEAQLEKSRLLSDRFSAERPKGSFSTLEIQRTEQGDSAMYLCASSLGTGNAFFGQGTRLTVV.

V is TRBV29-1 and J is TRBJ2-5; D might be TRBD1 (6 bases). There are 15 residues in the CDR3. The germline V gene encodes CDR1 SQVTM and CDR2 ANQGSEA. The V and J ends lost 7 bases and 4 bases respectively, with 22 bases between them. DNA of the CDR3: TGCAGCGCTACCAGATCAACAGGGATCGGAGAGACCCAGTACTTC. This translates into CSATRSTGIGETQYF.

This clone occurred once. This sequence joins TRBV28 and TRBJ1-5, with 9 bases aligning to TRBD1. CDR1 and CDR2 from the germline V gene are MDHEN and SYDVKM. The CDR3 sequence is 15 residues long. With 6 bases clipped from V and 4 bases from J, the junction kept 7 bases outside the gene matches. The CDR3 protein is CASRLGGTGNQPQHF. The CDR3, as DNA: TGTGCCAGCAGACTGGGGGGGACAGGGAATCAGCCCCAGCATTTT.

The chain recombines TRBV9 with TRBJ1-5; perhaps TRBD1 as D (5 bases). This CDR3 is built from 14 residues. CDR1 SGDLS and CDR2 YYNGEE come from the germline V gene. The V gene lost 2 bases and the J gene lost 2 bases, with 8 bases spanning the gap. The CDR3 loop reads CASSVWGGNQPQHF. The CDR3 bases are TGTGCCAGCAGCGTTTGGGGGGGCAATCAGCCCCAGCATTTT.

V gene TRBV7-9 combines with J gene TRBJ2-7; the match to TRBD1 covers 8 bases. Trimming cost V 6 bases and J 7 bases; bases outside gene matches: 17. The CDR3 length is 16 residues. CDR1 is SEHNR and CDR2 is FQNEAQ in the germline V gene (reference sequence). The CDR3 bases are TGTGCCAGCAGTGATTACGGCGGGGCAGGGGGCGATGAGCAGTACTTC. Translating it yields CASSDYGGAGGDEQYF.

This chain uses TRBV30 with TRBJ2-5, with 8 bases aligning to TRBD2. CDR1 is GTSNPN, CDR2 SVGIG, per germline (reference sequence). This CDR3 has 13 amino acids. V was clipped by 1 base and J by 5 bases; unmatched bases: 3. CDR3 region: CAWSGGLVETQYF. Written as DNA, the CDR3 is TGTGCCTGGAGTGGGGGACTAGTGGAGACCCAGTACTTC.

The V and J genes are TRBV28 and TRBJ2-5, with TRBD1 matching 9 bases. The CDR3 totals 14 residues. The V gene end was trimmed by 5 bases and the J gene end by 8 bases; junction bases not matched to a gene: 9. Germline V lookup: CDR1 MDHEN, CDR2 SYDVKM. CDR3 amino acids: CASSTPGQGETQYF. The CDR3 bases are TGTGCCAGCAGTACACCGGGACAGGGCGAAACCCAGTACTTC. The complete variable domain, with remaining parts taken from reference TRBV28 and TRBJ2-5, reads DVKVTQSSRYLVKRTGEKVFLECVQDMDHENMFWYRQDPGLGLRLIYFSYDVKMKEKGDIPEGYSVSREKKERFSLILESASTNQTSMYLCASSTPGQGETQYFGPGTRLLVL.

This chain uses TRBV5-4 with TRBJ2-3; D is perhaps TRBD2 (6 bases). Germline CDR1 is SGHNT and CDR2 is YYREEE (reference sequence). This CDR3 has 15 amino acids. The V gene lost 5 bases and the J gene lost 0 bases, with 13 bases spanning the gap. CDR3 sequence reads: CASSRDSLSTDTQYF. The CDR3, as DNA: TGTGCCAGCAGTCGGGACTCACTTAGCACAGATACGCAGTATTTT.